Each of the 23 T cell receptor beta chains below was sequenced from the same sample in a study of shared clonotypes between healthy human individuals. The table came from immunoSEQ multiplex PCR; TCRdb's copy has only in-frame clones and leaves some out. The profile shows a few million clones, more than 80% of them singletons. The sample was naive CD4+ T cells from PBMCs. Subset: CD45RA+ positively selected. Source of these receptors: a young man in good health. Some clones in this sample may be carry-over from other donors' samples.

This chain connects TRBV23-1 to TRBJ2-6; no reliable D call. Being an ORF, TRBV23-1 has a function that is uncertain. The V gene lost 1 base and the J gene lost 0 bases, with 10 bases spanning the gap. The CDR3 sequence is 17 residues long. Here the CDR3 reads CASSQWHYFSGANVLTF. For the CDR3, the DNA is TGCGCCAGCAGTCAATGGCATTACTTCTCTGGGGCCAACGTCCTGACTTTC.

With respect to this clone: The same CDR3 can be traced to other DNA sequences in this sample. The genes are TRBV27 and TRBJ1-1; D is undetermined. V shed 1 base and J shed 5 bases, with 8 bases lying between them. CDR1 is MNHEY, CDR2 SMNVEV, per germline (reference sequence). The CDR3 contains 13 residues. The CDR3 here is CASSLFRETEAFF. The CDR3 nucleotides are TGTGCCAGCAGTTTATTCCGGGAAACTGAAGCTTTCTTT.

This chain joins TRBV18 and TRBJ2-2, with D perhaps assigned TRBD1 or TRBD2 (5 bases each). CDR3 size: 15 residues. Germline CDR1 KGHSH, CDR2 LQKENI. The V and J ends lost 3 bases and 6 bases respectively, with 14 bases between them. CDR3 residues: CASSPPGQGSGELFF. The CDR3 DNA reads TGTGCCAGCTCACCTCCGGGGCAGGGTTCCGGGGAGCTGTTTTTT.

To note about this clone: The same CDR3 is also encoded by other DNA sequences in this sample. The CDR3 sequence is CASSERTEDQPQHF. In nucleotides, the CDR3 is TGTGCCAGCAGTGAACGTACGGAGGATCAGCCCCAGCATTTT. The J gene is TRBJ1-5, the V gene TRBV2, with D hard to call. The CDR3 sequence is 14 residues long. Trimming stripped 2 bases from V and 5 bases from J, with 10 bases between. Looked up from germline, CDR1 is SNHLY and CDR2 is FYNNEI.

The V and J genes are TRBV7-8 and TRBJ1-2; D is ambiguous. From germline, CDR1 is SGHVS and CDR2 FQNEAQ. The CDR3 spans 13 residues. V was clipped by 5 bases and J by 8 bases, with 15 bases between them. CDR3 coding DNA: TGTGCCAGCAGCCCCTACCTTGCCGGCGGCTACACCTTC. Translation gives CASSPYLAGGYTF.

This sequence joins TRBV30 and TRBJ1-3; the D is unclear. The CDR3 loop spans 15 amino acids. Trimming took 3 bases from V and 0 from J, leaving 12 bases between them. The germline CDR1 and CDR2 sequences are GTSNPN and SVGIG (reference sequence). The DNA of the CDR3 is TGTGCCTGGAGACGATCCGGAGTCTCTGGAAACACCATATATTTT. It translates to CAWRRSGVSGNTIYF.

The rearrangement joins TRBV28 to TRBJ1-2, with D unresolved. V was clipped by 7 bases and J by 7 bases, with 13 bases between them. From germline, CDR1 is MDHEN and CDR2 SYDVKM. This CDR3 spans 12 amino acids. The CDR3 region has the DNA TGTGCCAGCAAAACACCGGCTGGTGGCTACACCTTC. Protein: CASKTPAGGYTF.

The chain carries TRBV6-5 and TRBJ2-7; D is unclear. Germline V lookup: CDR1 MNHEY, CDR2 SVGAGI. V lost 0 bases, J lost 2 bases, and 14 bases lay in between. CDR3 length: 16 amino acids. The DNA for the CDR3 is TGTGCCAGCAGTTACTCCAAGCTCAGTGGGACCTACGAGCAGTACTTC. It is translated as CASSYSKLSGTYEQYF.

The chain couples TRBV25-1 to TRBJ1-1, with 8 positions matching TRBD1. CDR1 MGHDK and CDR2 SYGVNS come from the germline V gene. The ends lost 2 bases at V and 1 base at J; junction bases unmatched: 3. The CDR3 is made up of 15 amino acids. CDR3 DNA: TGTGCCAGCAGTGAACCTGACAGGGGGAACACTGAAGCTTTCTTT. Translated, it gives CASSEPDRGNTEAFF.

The chain uses TRBV15 and TRBJ1-5; TRBD1 aligns across 7 bases. V lost 4 bases to trimming and J lost 3 bases; unmatched junction nucleotides: 3. Per the germline V gene, CDR1 is LNHNV and CDR2 is YYDKDF (reference sequence). The CDR3 sequence is 14 residues long. The CDR3: CATSTGQVNQPQHF. In nucleotides, the CDR3 is TGTGCCACCAGCACCGGACAGGTCAATCAGCCCCAGCATTTT. The full variable domain, completed using reference TRBV15 and TRBJ1-5, is DAMVIQNPRYQVTQFGKPVTLSCSQTLNHNVMYWYQQKSSQAPKLLFHYYDKDFNNEADTPDNFQSRRPNTSFCFLDIRSPGLGDTAMYLCATSTGQVNQPQHFGDGTRLSIL.

This clone was detected only a few times. The V call is TRBV28, the J call TRBJ1-4; D call uncertain. This CDR3 has 13 residues. V was clipped by 3 bases and J by 5 bases, with 7 bases between them. CDR1 is MDHEN, CDR2 SYDVKM, per germline. The CDR3 spells CASSFFRNEKLFF. Here the CDR3 DNA reads TGTGCCAGCAGTTTTTTCCGAAATGAAAAACTGTTTTTT.

A note on this clone: The sample carries other DNA sequences with the same CDR3. The chain couples TRBV18 to TRBJ1-2; 10 nucleotides match TRBD1. The germline V gene encodes CDR1 KGHSH and CDR2 LQKENI. Losses at the gene ends were 6 bases for V and 6 bases for J; bases not matched to a gene: 4. The CDR3 has 13 residues. DNA for the CDR3: TGTGCCAGCTCGCAGGGACAGGGGAATGGCTACACCTTC. Protein product: CASSQGQGNGYTF. Full variable domain (outside the CDR3, taken from reference TRBV18 and TRBJ1-2): NAGVMQNPRHLVRRRGQEARLRCSPMKGHSHVYWYRQLPEEGLKFMVYLQKENIIDESGMPKERFSAEFPKEGPSILRIQQVVRGDSAAYFCASSQGQGNGYTFGSGTRLTVV.

This sequence joins TRBV28 and TRBJ1-2, with 9 bases aligning to TRBD1. After removal of 10 bases from V and 0 bases from J, the junction contained 6 bases not matched to a gene. In germline, CDR1 is MDHEN, CDR2 SYDVKM. The CDR3 totals 14 residues. The CDR3 region has the DNA TGTGCCACCCGGGGGACAGGGTCTAACTATGGCTACACCTTC. It encodes CATRGTGSNYGYTF.

Note on this clone: Sequence at one end of the junction differs from germline and may be a read error. The rearrangement joins TRBV12-5 to TRBJ2-2; TRBD2 is a possible D gene (7 bases). This CDR3 has 19 residues. CDR1 is LGHNT and CDR2 is FRNRAP in the germline V gene. Here the CDR3 DNA reads TGTGCTAGTGGCTTGGTACCCTATAGGGGGGGGCTTTATGCCGGGGAGCTGTTTTTT. This codes for CASGLVPYRGGLYAGELFF. Variable domain in full (rest from reference TRBV12-5 and TRBJ2-2): DARVTQTPRHKVTEMGQEVTMRCQPILGHNTVFWYRQTMMQGLELLAYFRNRAPLDDSGMPKDRFSAEMPDATLATLKIQPSEPRDSAVYFCASGLVPYRGGLYAGELFFGEGSRLTVL.

The V and J genes are TRBV27 and TRBJ1-3; D gene unclear. The CDR3 is made up of 12 amino acids. The germline gives CDR1 MNHEY, CDR2 SMNVEV (reference sequence). With 8 bases removed from V and 2 bases from J, the gap between germline ends came to 7 bases. This chain's CDR3 is CASAGPGNTIYF. CDR3 nucleotide sequence: TGTGCCAGCGCTGGACCTGGAAACACCATATATTTT.

The chain couples TRBV9 to TRBJ1-4, with D perhaps matching TRBD1 (6 bases). This CDR3 region has 13 residues. Looked up from germline, CDR1 is SGDLS and CDR2 is YYNGEE. The V end was cut by 3 bases, the J end by 14 bases, with 17 bases between. CDR3 DNA sequence: TGTGCCAGCAGCGGGGGACCCGACGACAGGCTGTTTTTT. Its translation is CASSGGPDDRLFF.

The rearrangement joins TRBV7-2 to TRBJ2-7; D is undetermined. V lost 2 bases and J 0 bases, leaving 5 bases between the germline ends. Germline loops: CDR1 SGHTA, CDR2 FQGNSA. This CDR3 has 13 amino acids. The DNA for the CDR3 is TGTGCCAGCAGCTTAACACGCTCCTACGAGCAGTACTTC. This gives the protein CASSLTRSYEQYF.

The genes are TRBV9 and TRBJ1-4; the D is unclear. The CDR3 extends over 15 amino acids. Germline CDR1 reads SGDLS; CDR2 reads YYNGEE. V was pared by 3 bases and J by 5 bases, with 14 bases between. In DNA, the CDR3 is TGTGCCAGCAGCGGAACGGGAATTGGGAATGAAAAACTGTTTTTT. Translating gives CASSGTGIGNEKLFF.

The chain carries TRBV7-3 and TRBJ2-3; D perhaps matches TRBD1 (5 bases). CDR3 size: 16 residues. Trimming pared 1 base from V and 1 base from J, leaving 12 bases between. Germline loops: CDR1 SGHTA, CDR2 FQGTGA. This chain's CDR3 is CASSLISGLGTDTQYF. The CDR3 nucleotides read TGTGCCAGCAGCTTAATATCAGGGTTAGGCACAGATACGCAGTATTTT.

The V call is TRBV12-1, the J call TRBJ1-5; TRBD1 was called by the table and not checked on the DNA. TRBV12-1 is a documented pseudogene. CDR3 length equals 15 residues. The CDR3 here is CASPWGRDPRIPQHF. CDR3 DNA sequence: TGTGCCAGCCCCTGGGGCAGGGATCCAAGGATCCCCCAGCATTTT.

This sequence joins TRBV13 and TRBJ2-1; D uncertain. There are 13 residues in the CDR3. The V end lost 1 base, the J end lost 5 bases, and 6 bases lay between the germline ends. Germline CDR1 PRHDT, CDR2 FYEKMQ (reference sequence). The CDR3 coding sequence is TGTGCCAGCAGCTTAGCGGGCAACAATGAGCAGTTCTTC. It specifies CASSLAGNNEQFF.

The chain links TRBV6-5 to TRBJ1-2; tentatively, D is TRBD1 (6 bases). The germline CDR1 and CDR2 sequences are MNHEY and SVGAGI. V lost 2 bases and J 4 bases, leaving 14 bases between the germline ends. CDR3 length equals 15 residues. The CDR3 region is CASSYPGALPYGYTF. CDR3 DNA: TGTGCCAGCAGTTACCCGGGGGCTTTGCCCTATGGCTACACCTTC.

The CDR3 sequence: CASSPRTGNTGELFF. The CDR3 nucleotides are TGTGCCAGCAGCCCACGGACAGGGAACACCGGGGAGCTGTTTTTT. This chain uses TRBV11-2 with TRBJ2-2, with TRBD1 identical over 7 bases. This CDR3 is built from 15 residues. V shed 5 bases and J 1 base; nucleotides not matched to a gene: 4. Germline CDR1 is SGHAT and CDR2 is FQNNGV.